These 9 T cell receptor beta chains were all obtained from the same sample, sequenced in a study of blood T cells in healthy people across ages (dated by TCRdb to the mid-2010s). Library prep was done by 5' RACE. A second PCR of about 7 to 12 cycles was run with a J-beta primer mix and a sample-barcoded 5' primer. TCRdb trimmed public reads at Q25 via fastp, called clones via MiXCR and kept in-frame beta chains. All rows with the same CDR3 protein become a single entry with the most common DNA and genes. The sample table contains 1.5 million to 2 million distinct CDR3 sequences; only one count was recorded for about 39% of them. The top ten clones comprise roughly 24% of the sample. The source material was blood. The receptors were sampled from a human donor in good health.

J is TRBJ2-1 and V is TRBV4-3; 10 nucleotides match TRBD2. The CDR3 loop spans 18 amino acids. The V gene's germline CDR1 is LGHNA and CDR2 YSLEER. The V segment lost 0 bases and the J segment 4 bases; nucleotides outside the gene matches: 9. The CDR3 sequence is CASSQETSSGGMYNEQFF. The CDR3 coding sequence is TGCGCCAGCAGCCAAGAAACGAGTAGCGGGGGGATGTACAATGAGCAGTTCTTC.

This clonotype showed up just a few times. The V gene is TRBV10-3, the J gene TRBJ2-2, with a weak D call TRBD2 (5 bases). The length of the CDR3 is 16 residues. The germline CDR1 and CDR2 sequences are ENHRY and SYGVKD. V was clipped by 5 bases and J by 0 bases, with 13 bases between them. The CDR3 is CAISLQLGSNTGELFF. The DNA for the CDR3 is TGTGCCATCAGTCTTCAACTAGGCTCGAACACCGGGGAGCTGTTTTTT.

The V gene is TRBV10-3, the J gene TRBJ1-1; D may be TRBD1 (5 bases). CDR1 is ENHRY and CDR2 is SYGVKD in the germline V gene. V was clipped by 5 bases and J by 2 bases, with 9 bases between them. The CDR3 sequence is 13 residues long. The CDR3 spells CAISTGQNTEAFF. CDR3 sequence (DNA): TGTGCCATCAGTACAGGACAAAACACTGAAGCTTTCTTT.

The chain links TRBV20-1 to TRBJ1-2; unclear D gene. Trimming shortened V by 4 bases and J by 2 bases, and 8 bases separated the two germline ends. CDR3 length equals 12 residues. Per germline, CDR1 DFQATT and CDR2 SNEGSKA (reference sequence). CDR3: CSANDINYGYTF. DNA of the CDR3: TGCAGTGCTAACGACATCAACTATGGCTACACCTTC.

In the case of this clonotype: At one end the junction does not follow the germline gene, possibly because of a read error. This chain uses TRBV13 with TRBJ2-1; perhaps D is TRBD1 or TRBD2 (6 bases each). Germline CDR1 is PRHDT and CDR2 is FYEKMQ (reference sequence). CDR3 length: 15 residues. The CDR3 DNA reads as TGTACCAGCAGTTTTGTTAGGGGGGCTACCTATGAGCAGTTCTTC. As protein: CTSSFVRGATYEQFF.

The gene calls are TRBV7-8 and TRBJ2-5, with 12 positions matching TRBD2. With 4 bases clipped from V and 2 bases from J, the junction kept 14 bases outside the gene matches. Germline V gives CDR1 SGHVS, CDR2 FQNEAQ. The CDR3 totals 19 residues. CDR3 nucleotides: TGTGCCAGCAGCTCCCGTCGGACTAGCGGGGCCTACTTACAAGAGACCCAGTACTTC. This encodes CASSSRRTSGAYLQETQYF.

There are a few counts of this clonotype. For the CDR3, the DNA is TGTGCCAGCAGCCTCTGGCAGGGGGTTAACTATGGCTACACCTTC. As protein: CASSLWQGVNYGYTF. The rearrangement joins TRBV5-5 to TRBJ1-2; 7 bases are shared with TRBD1. The CDR3 covers 15 residues. V gave up 4 bases and J gave up 1 base; unmatched junction bases: 7. The germline CDR1 and CDR2 sequences are SGHKS and YYEKEE (reference sequence).

V is TRBV5-5 and J is TRBJ2-1; the D gene is possibly TRBD1 (6 bases). Trimming left V 4 bases short and J 0 bases short, with 20 bases between. The germline V gene has CDR1 SGHKS and CDR2 YYEKEE (reference sequence). This CDR3 comprises 18 residues. This CDR3 reads CASSIRLPTGLSYNEQFF. In nucleotides, the CDR3 is TGTGCCAGCAGCATAAGACTCCCGACAGGACTCTCCTACAATGAGCAGTTCTTC.

In its sample, this clonotype was seen a few times. CDR3 bases: TGTGCCAGCAGCTTAGGCGGGGAACTCGAGCAGTACTTC. Translating gives CASSLGGELEQYF. The chain joins TRBV7-9 to TRBJ2-7, with a weak D call TRBD2 (6 bases). Germline loops: CDR1 SEHNR, CDR2 FQNEAQ (reference sequence). V lost 1 base, J lost 6 bases, and 10 bases lay in between. The CDR3 runs to 13 residues.